The entry below describes one TCR beta chain. The CDR3 is 15 amino acids. Using immunoSEQ multiplex PCR, the repertoire was profiled, and TCRdb retains in-frame clones only, with some absent. The sample has more than 300,000 clones, around 87% seen once; the top ten hold roughly 2%. The entry originates in a study of blood T cell repertoires in COVID-19. J is TRBJ1-2 and V is TRBV21-1; the table assigns TRBD1, which was not confirmed against the DNA. TRBV21-1 is marked as a pseudogene. Sequenced material: PBMCs or T cells enriched from blood (not recorded which). The TCR sequence derives from a man in his forties in a cohort exposed to, infected with or recovered from COVID-19 (not recorded which). The CDR3, as DNA: TGTGCCAGCAGCGGGAGGACAGGTCAGAACTATGGCTACACCTTC. This gives the protein CASSGRTGQNYGYTF.